Listed below are T cell receptor beta chains from one sample, sequenced in a study of blood T cell repertoires in COVID-19. Data came from immunoSEQ multiplex PCR; TCRdb stores just in-frame clones and leaves some out. The data show under 300,000 clones, with roughly nine tenths seen just once and about 5.9% held by the top ten. Source material: peripheral blood. Source of these receptors: a man in his 60s with acute or convalescent COVID-19. The CDR3 runs from the conserved cysteine through the conserved F or W. D genes are given only for firm matches. The size entry is marked missing in some rows and otherwise reads once, few, many or a size class.

V: TRBV7-9
J: TRBJ2-3
D: -
size: -
DNA: TGTGCCAGCGAGGGCGCAGATACGCAGTATTTT
CDR3: CASEGADTQYF

V: TRBV6-5
J: TRBJ2-1
D: TRBD2
size: once
DNA: TGTGCCAGCAGTCCCCCCGGCGGGAGAATCTATGAGCAGTTCTTC
CDR3: CASSPPGGRIYEQFF

V: TRBV9
J: TRBJ2-3
D: TRBD2
size: -
DNA: TGTGCCAGCAGCCCTGGACTAGCGGGGAGCACAGATACGCAGTATTTT
CDR3: CASSPGLAGSTDTQYF

V: TRBV28
J: TRBJ2-5
D: -
size: -
DNA: TGTGCCAGCAGTTTTCGGGACCAAGAGACCCAGTACTTC
CDR3: CASSFRDQETQYF

V: TRBV7-8
J: TRBJ2-7
D: TRBD2
size: -
DNA: TGTGCCAGCAGCTTAGACACTAGCGAAGACGAGCAGTACTTC
CDR3: CASSLDTSEDEQYF

V: TRBV6-5
J: TRBJ2-7
D: TRBD2
size: -
DNA: TGTGCCAGCAGGTTTGACCGGGCGGGGGGCGAGCAGTACTTC
CDR3: CASRFDRAGGEQYF

V: TRBV11-3
J: TRBJ2-5
D: -
size: -
DNA: TGTGCCAGCAGCCCGACCCAGTGGGGCAGGGCAGAGACCCAGTACTTC
CDR3: CASSPTQWGRAETQYF

V: TRBV11-2
J: TRBJ1-5
D: -
size: -
DNA: TGTGCCAGCGCCGTGACGGGATGGGGTCAGCCCCAGCATTTT
CDR3: CASAVTGWGQPQHF

V: TRBV5-1
J: TRBJ1-3
D: -
size: -
DNA: TGCGCCAGCAGCGAGTACAGCTCTGGAAACACCATATATTTT
CDR3: CASSEYSSGNTIYF

V: TRBV6-5
J: TRBJ2-2
D: -
size: -
DNA: TGTGCCGGAGGGCTCACGGGGGCCGGGGAGCTGTTTTTT
CDR3: CAGGLTGAGELFF

V: TRBV6-6
J: TRBJ1-1
D: -
size: once
DNA: TGTGCCAGCAGTCTCCTCCCCAGTGGGCGGAACACTGAAGCTTTCTTT
CDR3: CASSLLPSGRNTEAFF

V: TRBV6-7
J: TRBJ2-7
D: TRBD2
size: -
DNA: TGTGCCAGCAGCACCGAGGTGCAGCAAACGACGGGACTAGCGGGGAAGGTACACGAGCAGTACTTC
CDR3: CASSTEVQQTTGLAGKVHEQYF

V: TRBV2
J: TRBJ1-2
D: -
size: -
DNA: TGTGCCAGCAGTGAAGCTGACAGCGGGTATAATGGCTACACCTTC
CDR3: CASSEADSGYNGYTF

V: TRBV6-5
J: TRBJ1-4
D: TRBD1
size: -
DNA: TGTGCCAGCAAACTTAACAGGGGGGCGACGGAAAAACTGTTTTTT
CDR3: CASKLNRGATEKLFF

V: TRBV5-6
J: TRBJ1-6
D: -
size: -
DNA: TGTGCCAGCAGCTCCCGAGGCAGGGAGGAAGCTTCACCCCTCCACTTT
CDR3: CASSSRGREEASPLHF

V: TRBV30
J: TRBJ2-7
D: TRBD2
size: -
DNA: TGTGCCTGGGGTAGCGGGTCCTACGAGCAGTACTTC
CDR3: CAWGSGSYEQYF

V: TRBV6-5
J: TRBJ2-1
D: -
size: once
DNA: TGTGCCAGCAGTAACAGTGATGAGCAGTTCTTC
CDR3: CASSNSDEQFF

V: TRBV9
J: TRBJ1-2
D: -
size: -
DNA: TGTGCCAGCAGCGTAGTTGCAGGGAACTATGGCTACACCTTC
CDR3: CASSVVAGNYGYTF

V: TRBV11-2
J: TRBJ1-3
D: -
size: few
DNA: TGTGCCAGCAGCTTCGGTACAGGGACGGGAAACACCATATATTTT
CDR3: CASSFGTGTGNTIYF

V: TRBV4-1
J: TRBJ2-5
D: -
size: -
DNA: TGCGCCAGCAGCCCAAGCCCCCGCCGGGAGGAGACCCAGTACTTC
CDR3: CASSPSPRREETQYF

V: TRBV10-3
J: TRBJ2-7
D: TRBD1
size: -
DNA: TGTGCCACGGGACAGGGTAGCGAGCAGTACTTC
CDR3: CATGQGSEQYF

V: TRBV27
J: TRBJ2-7
D: TRBD1
size: -
DNA: TGTGCCAGCAGTATGACAGGGGACTCCTACGAGCAGTACTTC
CDR3: CASSMTGDSYEQYF

V: TRBV6-9
J: TRBJ1-6
D: TRBD1
size: -
DNA: TGTGCCAGCAGTTATAGCCGAACAGGGGCCCATCACCTCTATAATTCACCCCTCCACTTT
CDR3: CASSYSRTGAHHLYNSPLHF

V: TRBV7-3
J: TRBJ1-3
D: -
size: -
DNA: TGTGCCAGCAGCTTAAATCCGGGAGCATCTGGAAACACCATATATTTT
CDR3: CASSLNPGASGNTIYF

V: TRBV9
J: TRBJ2-1
D: -
size: -
DNA: TGTGCCAGCACCCCGGGGGGCGGCTCCTACAATGAGCAGTTCTTC
CDR3: CASTPGGGSYNEQFF

V: TRBV11-3
J: TRBJ2-1
D: TRBD2
size: -
DNA: TGTGCCAGCAGCCCTGGGACTAGCGGGAGAGGGAATGAGCAGTTCTTC
CDR3: CASSPGTSGRGNEQFF

V: TRBV6-5
J: TRBJ2-1
D: -
size: -
DNA: TGTGCCAGCCGTCTGGGAGGATACAATGAGCAGTTCTTC
CDR3: CASRLGGYNEQFF

V: TRBV29-1
J: TRBJ1-2
D: TRBD1
size: -
DNA: TGCAGCGCCTCGGCAGGGGGCGACTATGGCTACACCTTC
CDR3: CSASAGGDYGYTF